The entry that follows covers one TCR beta chain sequence. This sample is part of a study of T cells in Graves' hyperthyroidism and ophthalmopathy. Amplification targeted TCR beta CDR3 regions from RNA transcripts. The TCR CDR3 first-round RT-PCR relied on the HTBI primer set. Using its own MiXCR run on the multiplex PCR reads, TCRdb lists one record per CDR3 protein. The repertoire holds hundreds of thousands of distinct CDR3 sequences, with about 15% as singletons. The CDR3 loop spans 15 amino acids. Germline CDR1 is SNHLY and CDR2 is FYNNEI. V shed 6 bases, J shed 0 bases, and the junction held 4 bases outside the gene matches.

Sequencing was done on a sample of blood. This chain uses TRBV2 with TRBJ1-4; 7 bases agree with TRBD1. The origin of this receptor is a woman aged 18-29 years with Graves' hyperthyroidism. In DNA, the CDR3 is TGTGCCAGCAGCAGGGGGAGATCAACTAATGAAAAACTGTTTTTT. It is translated as CASSRGRSTNEKLFF.